The next 4 T cell receptor beta chains were all read from a single sample in a study of CXCR3-negative and CXCR3-positive naive CD8 T cells. Study findings and constraints: More hydrophobic TRB CDR3s were found in CXCR3-positive naive cells than in CXCR3-negative naive cells.

No antigen has been assigned to these receptors. The libraries of TRB cDNA were constructed through 5' RACE using UMI labels. After re-calling the 5' RACE reads, TCRdb lists one entry per CDR3 protein, DNA absent. The ten most abundant clones cover 0.59% of a sample with around 120,000 distinct CDR3 sequences. Sequencing used naive CXCR3+ CD8+ T cells from blood. Subset: CD45RO-CCR7+CD27+CD95- naive CD8+ T cells expressing CXCR3 (TNR3+). These receptor sequences come from a human donor in good health. Some clones in this sample may be carry-over from other donors' samples.

The chain recombines TRBV7-9 with TRBJ2-7; TCRdb calls TRBD1, which cannot be checked without DNA. This CDR3 is built from 13 residues. Germline V gene data show CDR1 as SEHNR and CDR2 as FQNEAQ (reference sequence). CDR3 in amino acids: CASSLLTGGEQYF.

The V call is TRBV15, the J call TRBJ1-2. The CDR3 is 14 amino acids. Germline V lookup: CDR1 LNHNV, CDR2 YYDKDF (reference sequence). The CDR3 here is CATSSSDQNYGYTF.

J is TRBJ1-1 and V is TRBV12-3 or TRBV12-4. The CDR3 spans 14 residues. The CDR3 loop reads CASSFLHENTEAFF.

This chain uses TRBV6-6 with TRBJ1-1; TCRdb calls TRBD1, which cannot be checked without DNA. Germline lookup yields CDR1 MNHNY and CDR2 SVGAGI (reference sequence). The CDR3 is 13 amino acids. The CDR3 here is CASTPIGGTEAFF.